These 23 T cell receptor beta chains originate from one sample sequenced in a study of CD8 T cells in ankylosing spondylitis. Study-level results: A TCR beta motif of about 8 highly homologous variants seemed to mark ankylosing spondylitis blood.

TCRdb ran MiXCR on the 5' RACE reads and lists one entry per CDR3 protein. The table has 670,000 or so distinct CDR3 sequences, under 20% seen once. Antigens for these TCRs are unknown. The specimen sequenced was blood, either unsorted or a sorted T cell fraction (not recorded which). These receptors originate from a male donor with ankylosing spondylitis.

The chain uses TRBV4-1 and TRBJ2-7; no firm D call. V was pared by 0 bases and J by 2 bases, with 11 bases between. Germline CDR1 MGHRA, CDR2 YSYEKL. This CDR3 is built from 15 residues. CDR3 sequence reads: CASSQEDSTAYEQYF. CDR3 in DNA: TGCGCCAGCAGCCAAGAAGACTCTACAGCCTACGAGCAGTACTTC.

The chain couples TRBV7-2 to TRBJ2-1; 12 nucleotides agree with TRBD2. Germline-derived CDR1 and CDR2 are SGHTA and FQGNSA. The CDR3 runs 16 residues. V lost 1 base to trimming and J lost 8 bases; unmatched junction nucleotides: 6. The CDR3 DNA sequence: TGTGCCAGCAGCTTAGTTCTGACTAGCGGGGGCGATGAGCAGTTCTTC. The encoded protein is CASSLVLTSGGDEQFF.

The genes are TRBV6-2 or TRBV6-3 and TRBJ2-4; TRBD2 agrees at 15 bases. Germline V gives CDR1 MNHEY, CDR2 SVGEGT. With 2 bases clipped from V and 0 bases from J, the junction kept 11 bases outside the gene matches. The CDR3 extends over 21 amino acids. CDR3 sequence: CASSYPRTSGGASLAKNIQYF. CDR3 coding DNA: TGTGCCAGCAGTTACCCACGGACTAGCGGGGGGGCCTCCCTAGCCAAAAACATTCAGTACTTC.

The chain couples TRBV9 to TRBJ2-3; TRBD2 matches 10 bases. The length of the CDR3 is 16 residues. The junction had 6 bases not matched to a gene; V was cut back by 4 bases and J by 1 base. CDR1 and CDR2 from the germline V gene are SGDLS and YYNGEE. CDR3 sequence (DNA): TGTGCCAGCAGCCCAGAACTAGCGGGACGCACAGATACGCAGTATTTT. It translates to CASSPELAGRTDTQYF.

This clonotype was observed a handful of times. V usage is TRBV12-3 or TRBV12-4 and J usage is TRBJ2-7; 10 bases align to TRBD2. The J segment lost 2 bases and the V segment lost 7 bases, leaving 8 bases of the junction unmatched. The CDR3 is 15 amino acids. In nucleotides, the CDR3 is TGTGCCAGCACAAGAGCGGGAGGGCCCACCTACGAGCAGTACTTC. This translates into CASTRAGGPTYEQYF.

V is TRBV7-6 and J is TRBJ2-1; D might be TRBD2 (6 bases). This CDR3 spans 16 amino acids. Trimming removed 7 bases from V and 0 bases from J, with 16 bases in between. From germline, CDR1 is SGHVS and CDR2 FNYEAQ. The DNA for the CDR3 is TGTGCCAGCACCCTGGCTGCGGGGAGCTCCTACAATGAGCAGTTCTTC. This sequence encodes CASTLAAGSSYNEQFF.

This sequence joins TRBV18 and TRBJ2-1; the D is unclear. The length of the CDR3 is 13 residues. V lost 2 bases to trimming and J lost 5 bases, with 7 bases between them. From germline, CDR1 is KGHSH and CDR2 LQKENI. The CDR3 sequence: CASSPGRDNEQFF. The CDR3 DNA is TGTGCCAGCTCACCAGGACGCGACAATGAGCAGTTCTTC.

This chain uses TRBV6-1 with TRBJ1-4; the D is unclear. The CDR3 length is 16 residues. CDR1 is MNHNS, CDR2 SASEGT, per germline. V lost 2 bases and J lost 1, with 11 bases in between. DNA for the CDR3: TGTGCCAGCAGTGAACGGGAGGTCAGAACTAATGAAAAACTGTTTTTT. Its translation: CASSEREVRTNEKLFF.

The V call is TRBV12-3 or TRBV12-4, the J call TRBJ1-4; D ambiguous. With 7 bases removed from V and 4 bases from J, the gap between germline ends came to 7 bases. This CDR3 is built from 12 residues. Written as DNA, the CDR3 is TGTGCCAGCACGGACGTTAATGAAAAACTGTTTTTT. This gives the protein CASTDVNEKLFF.

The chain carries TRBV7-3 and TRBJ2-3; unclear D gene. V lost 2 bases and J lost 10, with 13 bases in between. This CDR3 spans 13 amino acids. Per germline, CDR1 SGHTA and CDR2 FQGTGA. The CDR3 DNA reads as TGTGCCAGCAGCTTAGAGACACTCAGACCGCAGTATTTT. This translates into CASSLETLRPQYF.

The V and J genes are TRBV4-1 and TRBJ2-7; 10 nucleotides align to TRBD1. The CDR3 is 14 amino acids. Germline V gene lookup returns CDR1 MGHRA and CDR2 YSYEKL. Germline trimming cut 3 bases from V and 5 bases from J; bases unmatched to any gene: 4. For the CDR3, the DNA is TGCGCCAGCAGCCAGGAGGGACAGGGGAACGAGCAGTACTTC. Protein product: CASSQEGQGNEQYF.

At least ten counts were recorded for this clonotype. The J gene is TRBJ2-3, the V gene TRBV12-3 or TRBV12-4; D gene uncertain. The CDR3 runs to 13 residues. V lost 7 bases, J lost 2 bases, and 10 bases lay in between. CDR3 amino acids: CASIGQTTDTQYF. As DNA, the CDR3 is TGTGCCAGCATAGGGCAGACCACAGATACGCAGTATTTT.

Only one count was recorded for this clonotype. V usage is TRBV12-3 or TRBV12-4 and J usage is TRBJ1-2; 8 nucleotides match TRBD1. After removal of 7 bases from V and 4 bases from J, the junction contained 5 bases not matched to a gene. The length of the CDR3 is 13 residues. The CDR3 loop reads CASTPDRVYGYTF. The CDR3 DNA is TGTGCCAGCACCCCGGACAGGGTCTATGGCTACACCTTC.

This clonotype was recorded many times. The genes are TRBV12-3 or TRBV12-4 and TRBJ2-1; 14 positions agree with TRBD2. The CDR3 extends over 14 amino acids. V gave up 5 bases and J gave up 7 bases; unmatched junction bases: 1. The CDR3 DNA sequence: TGTGCCAGCAGTGGACTAGCGGGGGGTAATGAGCAGTTCTTC. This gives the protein CASSGLAGGNEQFF.

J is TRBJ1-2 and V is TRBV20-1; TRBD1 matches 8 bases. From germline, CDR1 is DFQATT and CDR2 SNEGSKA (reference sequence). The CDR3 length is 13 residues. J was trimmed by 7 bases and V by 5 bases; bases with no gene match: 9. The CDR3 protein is CSARQGAWSGYTF. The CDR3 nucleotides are TGCAGTGCTCGTCAGGGGGCGTGGAGTGGCTACACCTTC.

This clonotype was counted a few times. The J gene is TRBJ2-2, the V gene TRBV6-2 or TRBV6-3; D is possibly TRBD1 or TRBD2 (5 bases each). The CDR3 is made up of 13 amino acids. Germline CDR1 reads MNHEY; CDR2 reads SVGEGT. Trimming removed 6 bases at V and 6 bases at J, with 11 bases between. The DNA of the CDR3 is TGTGCCAGCAGCCCCGGGGCCGCCGGGGAGCTGTTTTTT. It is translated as CASSPGAAGELFF.

Here the CDR3 reads CASSFGQERSYEQYF. CDR3 bases: TGTGCCAGCAGCTTCGGACAGGAACGCTCCTACGAGCAGTACTTC. The chain recombines TRBV7-8 with TRBJ2-7, with 7 bases that match TRBD1. The germline gives CDR1 SGHVS, CDR2 FQNEAQ. J gave up 0 bases and V 3 bases, and 5 bases lay outside the gene matches. The CDR3 spans 15 residues.

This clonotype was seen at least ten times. Here the CDR3 DNA reads TGCGCCAGCAGCTTGGGGAGTACCTACAATGAGCAGTTCTTC. Translation: CASSLGSTYNEQFF. The chain couples TRBV5-1 to TRBJ2-1; D uncertain. From germline, CDR1 is SGHRS and CDR2 YFSETQ. V gave up 0 bases and J gave up 2 bases, with 6 bases separating them. The CDR3 is 14 amino acids.

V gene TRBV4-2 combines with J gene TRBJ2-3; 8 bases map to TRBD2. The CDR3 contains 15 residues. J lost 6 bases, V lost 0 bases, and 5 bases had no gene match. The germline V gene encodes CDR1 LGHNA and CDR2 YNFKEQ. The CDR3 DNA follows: TGTGCCAGCAGCCAAGATCGGGGGGGGCGTGATACGCAGTATTTT. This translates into CASSQDRGGRDTQYF.

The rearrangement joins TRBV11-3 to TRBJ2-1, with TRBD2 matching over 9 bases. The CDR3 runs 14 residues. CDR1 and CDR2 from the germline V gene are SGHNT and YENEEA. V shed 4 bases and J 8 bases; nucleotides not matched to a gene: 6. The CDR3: CASSSGLARYEQFF. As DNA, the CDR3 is TGTGCCAGCAGCTCCGGACTAGCGAGGTATGAGCAGTTCTTC.

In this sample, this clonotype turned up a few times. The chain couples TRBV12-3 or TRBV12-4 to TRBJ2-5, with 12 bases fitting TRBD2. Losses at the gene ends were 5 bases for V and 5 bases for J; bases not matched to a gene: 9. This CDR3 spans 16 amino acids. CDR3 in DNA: TGTGCCAGCAGTCCCCTAGCGGGAGGGCCTGGGGAGACCCAGTACTTC. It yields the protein CASSPLAGGPGETQYF.

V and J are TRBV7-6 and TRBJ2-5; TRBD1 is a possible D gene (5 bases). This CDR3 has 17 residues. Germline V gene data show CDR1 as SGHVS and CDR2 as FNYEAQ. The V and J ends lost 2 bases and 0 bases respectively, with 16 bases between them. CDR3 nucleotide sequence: TGTGCCAGCAGCTTAAGGGGCCAAACATCGTACCAAGAGACCCAGTACTTC. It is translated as CASSLRGQTSYQETQYF.

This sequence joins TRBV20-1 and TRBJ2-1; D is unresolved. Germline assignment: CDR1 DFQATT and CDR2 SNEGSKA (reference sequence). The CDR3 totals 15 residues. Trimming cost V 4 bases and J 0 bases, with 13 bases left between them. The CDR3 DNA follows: TGCAGTGCTACTCCTACGGTCCTCTCCTACAATGAGCAGTTCTTC. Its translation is CSATPTVLSYNEQFF.